This T cell receptor (beta chain) was identified during a study of T cells in Graves' hyperthyroidism and ophthalmopathy. Study background: Blood from the periphery was taken at initial diagnosis, before any treatment.

This clonotype was observed at least ten times. Its antigen is not known. Amplified regions were TCR beta CDR3 sequences from RNA transcripts. In the first-round RT-PCR of the TCR CDR3, the HTBI primer set was used. TCRdb independently ran MiXCR on the multiplex PCR reads; one entry per CDR3 protein. The profile shows around 350,000 distinct CDR3 sequences, about 18% of them singletons. This CDR3 region has 15 residues. Germline V gene sequence: CDR1 SGHRS, CDR2 YFSETQ. With 1 base removed from V and 4 bases from J, the gap between germline ends came to 14 bases. Study-wide findings and caveats: Within blood appeared most thyroid clonotypes that had expanded above 0.001. Ophthalmopathy got predicted by the model a median roughly 6.1 months before its onset.

The chain uses TRBV5-1 and TRBJ2-5; a weak D match, TRBD2 (5 bases). The sample was blood. The receptor comes from a woman younger than 35 with Graves' hyperthyroidism. CDR3 sequence reads: CASSLMGLGRETQYF. The CDR3 DNA follows: TGCGCCAGCAGCTTGATGGGCTTAGGGAGAGAGACCCAGTACTTC.